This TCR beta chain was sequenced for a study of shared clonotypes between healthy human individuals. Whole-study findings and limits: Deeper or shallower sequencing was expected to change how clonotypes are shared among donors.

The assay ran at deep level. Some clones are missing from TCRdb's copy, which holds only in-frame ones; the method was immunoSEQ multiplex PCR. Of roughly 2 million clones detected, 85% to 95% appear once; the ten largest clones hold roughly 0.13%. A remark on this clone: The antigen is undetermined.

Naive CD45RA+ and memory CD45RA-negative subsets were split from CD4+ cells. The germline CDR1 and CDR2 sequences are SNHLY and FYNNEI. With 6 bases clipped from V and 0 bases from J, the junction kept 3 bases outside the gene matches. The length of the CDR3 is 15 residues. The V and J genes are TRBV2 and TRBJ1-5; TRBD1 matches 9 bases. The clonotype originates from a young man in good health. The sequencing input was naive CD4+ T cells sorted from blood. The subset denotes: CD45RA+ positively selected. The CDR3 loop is CASRGQGDSNQPQHF. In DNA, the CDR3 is TGTGCCAGCAGGGGACAGGGTGATAGCAATCAGCCCCAGCATTTT.